This is a list of T cell receptor beta chains from one sample in a study of blood T cell repertoires in COVID-19. Libraries were prepared by immunoSEQ multiplex PCR; TCRdb keeps only in-frame clonotypes and omits some of them. The table lists about 250,000 clones, nearly 90% of them singletons, with 2% to 2.5% in the top ten. The sequenced sample consisted of peripheral blood. These receptors were taken from a woman between 35 and 50 years old who had recovered from COVID-19. The CDR3 runs from the conserved cysteine through the conserved F or W. D genes are given only for firm matches. Expanded clones get a size class; other rows say once, few or many, or leave the size out.

V gene	clone size	J gene	D gene	CDR3 DNA	CDR3 protein
TRBV18	NA	TRBJ2-1	NA	TGTGCCAGCTCCCTACTAGCATCAGCTAACTACAATGAGCAGTTCTTC	CASSLLASANYNEQFF
TRBV7-6	NA	TRBJ1-5	NA	TGTGCCAGCACCAAATTGGGGGGGAATCAGCCCCAGCATTTT	CASTKLGGNQPQHF
TRBV30	once	TRBJ2-2	NA	TGTGCCTGGTTCAAAAGAGTCGCGAACACCGGGGAGCTGTTTTTT	CAWFKRVANTGELFF
TRBV24-1	NA	TRBJ1-1	TRBD1	TGTGCCACTCGGGACAGGGGTAACACTGAAGCTTTCTTT	CATRDRGNTEAFF
TRBV3-1/TRBV3-2	NA	TRBJ2-3	NA	TGTGCCAGCAGCCAAGTTATCCGGAGCTTTAGCACAGATACGCAGTATTTT	CASSQVIRSFSTDTQYF
TRBV5-1	NA	TRBJ2-5	NA	TGCGCCAGCAGCTTGATTAAGGCGGCAGGGCTTCGAGAGACCCAGTACTTC	CASSLIKAAGLRETQYF
TRBV5-5	NA	TRBJ1-1	TRBD1	TGTGCCAGCAGCCACCCGGGACAGGGTTCCGGGTGGCGGGGCGGGACTGAAGCTTTCTTT	CASSHPGQGSGWRGGTEAFF
TRBV19	NA	TRBJ2-7	TRBD1	TGTGCCAGTAGTACGGACAGGAGCTCCTACGAGCAGTACTTC	CASSTDRSSYEQYF
TRBV7-3	NA	TRBJ2-1	NA	TGTGCCAGCAGCAATCACAGGGAGGGGACACACAATGAGCAGTTCTTC	CASSNHREGTHNEQFF
TRBV7-8	NA	TRBJ1-4	NA	TGTGCCAGCGGACAGACAACTAATGAAAAACTGTTTTTT	CASGQTTNEKLFF
TRBV19	NA	TRBJ1-5	NA	TGTGCCAGTAACGAGGACAGTAAAAATCAGCCCCAGCATTTT	CASNEDSKNQPQHF
TRBV27	NA	TRBJ1-6	TRBD1	TGTGCCAGCAGTTTGCGGACAGGGGAGCATTCACCCCTCCACTTT	CASSLRTGEHSPLHF
TRBV29-1	NA	TRBJ2-7	TRBD1	TGCAGCGTTGCGGGACAGGGCTACGAGCAGTACTTC	CSVAGQGYEQYF
TRBV6-6	NA	TRBJ2-7	TRBD1	TGTGCCAGCAGTTACCCGGACAGGGGATCGTCCTACGAGCAGTACTTC	CASSYPDRGSSYEQYF
TRBV20-1	NA	TRBJ1-2	NA	TGCAGTGCTAGTCGGCAGGGGAATTCTTACACCTTC	CSASRQGNSYTF
TRBV5-1	NA	TRBJ2-3	NA	TGCGCCAGCAGCTCCCAGGGAGGCCCAGATACGCAGTATTTT	CASSSQGGPDTQYF
TRBV5-1	NA	TRBJ1-3	NA	TGCGCCAGCAGCCTAGACAGACCATCCTCTGGAAACACCATATATTTT	CASSLDRPSSGNTIYF
TRBV6-4	medium-sized	TRBJ2-6	NA	TGTGCCAGCAGTGTGCGTGCTTCTGGGGCCAACGTCCTGACTTTC	CASSVRASGANVLTF
TRBV7-9	NA	TRBJ1-4	NA	TGTGCCAGCAGCTTTCTAGGACAGTCCCTTAATGAAAAACTGTTTTTT	CASSFLGQSLNEKLFF